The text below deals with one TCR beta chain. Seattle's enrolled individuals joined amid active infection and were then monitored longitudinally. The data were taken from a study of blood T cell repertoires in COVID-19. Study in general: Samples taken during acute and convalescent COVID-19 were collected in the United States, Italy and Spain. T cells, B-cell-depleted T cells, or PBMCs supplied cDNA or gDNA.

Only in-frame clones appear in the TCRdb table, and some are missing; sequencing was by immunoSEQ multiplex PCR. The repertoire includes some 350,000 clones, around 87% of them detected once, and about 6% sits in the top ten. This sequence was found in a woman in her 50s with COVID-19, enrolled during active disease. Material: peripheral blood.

The CDR3 reads CASSSSRTGEETQYF. For the CDR3, the DNA is TGTGCCAGTAGTAGTAGCAGGACAGGGGAAGAGACCCAGTACTTC. The V call is TRBV19, the J call TRBJ2-5; 9 bases are a match to TRBD1. J gave up 3 bases and V 4 bases, and 6 bases lay outside the gene matches. Germline assignment: CDR1 LNHDA and CDR2 SQIVND (reference sequence). The CDR3 totals 15 residues. The variable domain in full, completed from reference TRBV19 and TRBJ2-5, reads DGGITQSPKYLFRKEGQNVTLSCEQNLNHDAMYWYRQDPGQGLRLIYYSQIVNDFQKGDIAEGYSVSREKKESFPLTVTSAQKNPTAFYLCASSSSRTGEETQYFGPGTRLLVL.